This record looks at one TCR beta chain sequence and its context. The entry originates in a study of blood T cell repertoires in COVID-19. Turning to the study itself: There were acute and convalescent COVID-19 samples, and they came from the United States, Italy and Spain.

Followed over time, Seattle patients had been enrolled while infection was active. Sequenced by immunoSEQ multiplex PCR; TCRdb stores in-frame clones only, minus some. The table shows 150,000 or so clones, with 85% to 95% occurring only once. The CDR3 consists of 13 residues. Germline V gene sequence: CDR1 ENHRY, CDR2 SYGVKD. J gave up 7 bases and V 10 bases, and 4 bases lay outside the gene matches. This sequence joins TRBV10-3 and TRBJ2-2, with 12 bases lining up with TRBD1. The sample consisted of peripheral blood. The sequence was collected from a woman aged 55-70 years with COVID-19, enrolled during active disease. DNA for the CDR3: TGTGCCAGCAGGGACAGGGGGCACGGGGAGCTGTTTTTT. This gives the protein CASRDRGHGELFF.